This entry features one T cell receptor beta chain sequence. This specimen comes from a study of radiation and T cells in renal cell carcinoma. Looking at the study overall: Nephrectomy followed 15 Gy stereotactic body radiation by 4 weeks.

Stated time point: blood 2 weeks post-SBRT. The treatment here: 15 Gy SBRT to primary tumor, nephrectomy 4 weeks later. Libraries were prepared by immunoSEQ multiplex PCR; TCRdb keeps only in-frame clonotypes and omits some of them. Seen here are 25,000 to 30,000 clones, over 70% observed once, and the top ten hold 25% to 40%. The sample consisted of blood, taken from a patient whose treatment included radiotherapy and nephrectomy. The sequence derives from a man in his 60s with renal cell carcinoma.

The CDR3, as DNA: TGTGCCAGCAGTGAATCTGCCGGGACAGGGGGCTACACCTTC. This codes for CASSESAGTGGYTF. The J gene is TRBJ1-2, the V gene TRBV2; 9 positions match TRBD1. The CDR3 has 14 amino acids. Per the germline V gene, CDR1 is SNHLY and CDR2 is FYNNEI. The V and J ends lost 2 bases and 8 bases, in that order; junction bases with no gene match: 6.